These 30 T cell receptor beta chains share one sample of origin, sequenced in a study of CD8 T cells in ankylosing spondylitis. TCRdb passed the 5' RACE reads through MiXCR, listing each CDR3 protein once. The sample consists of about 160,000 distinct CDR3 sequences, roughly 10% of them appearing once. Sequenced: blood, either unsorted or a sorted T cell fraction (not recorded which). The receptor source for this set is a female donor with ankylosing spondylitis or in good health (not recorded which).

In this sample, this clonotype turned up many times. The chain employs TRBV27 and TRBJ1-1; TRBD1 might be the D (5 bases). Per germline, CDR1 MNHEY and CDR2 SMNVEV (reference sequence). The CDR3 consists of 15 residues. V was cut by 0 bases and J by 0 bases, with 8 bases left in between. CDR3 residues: CASSLSRGLNTEAFF. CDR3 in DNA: TGTGCCAGCAGTTTATCTCGGGGGTTGAACACTGAAGCTTTCTTT.

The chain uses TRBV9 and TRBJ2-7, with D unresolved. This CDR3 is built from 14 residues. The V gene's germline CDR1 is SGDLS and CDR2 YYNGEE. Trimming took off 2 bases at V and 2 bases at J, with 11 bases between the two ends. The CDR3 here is CASSVNSATYEQYF. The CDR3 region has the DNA TGTGCCAGCAGCGTCAACAGCGCTACCTACGAGCAGTACTTC.

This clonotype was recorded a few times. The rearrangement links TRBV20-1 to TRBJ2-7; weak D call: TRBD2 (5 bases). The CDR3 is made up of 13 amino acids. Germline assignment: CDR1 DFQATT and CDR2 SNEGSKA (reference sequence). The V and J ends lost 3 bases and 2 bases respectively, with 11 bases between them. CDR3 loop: CSASVGDTYEQYF. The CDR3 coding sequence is TGCAGTGCTAGTGTGGGAGATACCTACGAGCAGTACTTC.

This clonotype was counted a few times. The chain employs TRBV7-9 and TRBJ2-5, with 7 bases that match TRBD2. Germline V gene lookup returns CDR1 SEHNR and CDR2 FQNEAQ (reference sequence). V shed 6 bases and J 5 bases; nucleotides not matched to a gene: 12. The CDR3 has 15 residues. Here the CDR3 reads CASRLAGLGKETQYF. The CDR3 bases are TGTGCCAGCAGGCTTGCTGGACTAGGGAAGGAGACCCAGTACTTC.

The CDR3 region is CASSLDPAGETQYF. The CDR3 DNA is TGTGCCAGCAGCTTAGATCCGGCGGGCGAGACCCAGTACTTC. This sequence joins TRBV11-2 and TRBJ2-5; possible D gene TRBD2, 5 bases. The length of the CDR3 is 14 residues. Germline V gene lookup returns CDR1 SGHAT and CDR2 FQNNGV. V lost 0 bases, J lost 5 bases, and 10 bases lay in between. Full variable domain (outside the CDR3, taken from reference TRBV11-2 and TRBJ2-5): EAGVAQSPRYKIIEKRQSVAFWCNPISGHATLYWYQQILGQGPKLLIQFQNNGVVDDSQLPKDRFSAERLKGVDSTLKIQPAKLEDSAVYLCASSLDPAGETQYFGPGTRLLVL.

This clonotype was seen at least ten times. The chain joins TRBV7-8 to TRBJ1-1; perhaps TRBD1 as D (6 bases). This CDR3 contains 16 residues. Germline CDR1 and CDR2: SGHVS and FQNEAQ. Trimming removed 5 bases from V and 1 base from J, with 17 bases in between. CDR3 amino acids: CASSEQGPRPNTEAFF. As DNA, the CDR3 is TGTGCCAGCAGCGAACAGGGACCTCGCCCGAACACTGAAGCTTTCTTT.

In DNA form, the CDR3 reads TGCGCCAGCAGCCAAGGACGGGAGGGACATCGGTACTTC. Protein: CASSQGREGHRYF. The chain employs TRBV4-1 and TRBJ2-7; TRBD2 agrees at 8 bases. Per germline, CDR1 MGHRA and CDR2 YSYEKL. Trimming cost V 1 base and J 12 bases; bases outside gene matches: 8. The CDR3 sequence is 13 residues long.

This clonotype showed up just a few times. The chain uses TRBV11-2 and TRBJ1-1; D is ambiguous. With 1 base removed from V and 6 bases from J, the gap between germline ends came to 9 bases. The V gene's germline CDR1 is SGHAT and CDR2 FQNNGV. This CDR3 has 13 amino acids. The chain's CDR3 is CASSLGSHPEAFF. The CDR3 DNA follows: TGTGCCAGCAGCTTAGGTTCCCACCCTGAAGCTTTCTTT.

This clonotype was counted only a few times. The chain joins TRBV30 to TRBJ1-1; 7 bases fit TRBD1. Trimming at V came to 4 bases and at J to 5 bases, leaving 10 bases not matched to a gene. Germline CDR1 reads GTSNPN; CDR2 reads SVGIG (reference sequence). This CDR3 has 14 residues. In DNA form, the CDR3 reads TGTGCCTGGACCCCAGGGGGATCGTGGACTGAAGCTTTCTTT. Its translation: CAWTPGGSWTEAFF.

The CDR3 DNA reads as TGTGCCAGCAGTTTTACCGGGACACACTATGGCTACACCTTC. Protein: CASSFTGTHYGYTF. V usage is TRBV6-5 and J usage is TRBJ1-2; D possibly corresponds to TRBD1 (6 bases). The CDR3 has 14 residues. V was cut by 4 bases and J by 3 bases, with 12 bases left in between. Per germline, CDR1 MNHEY and CDR2 SVGAGI.

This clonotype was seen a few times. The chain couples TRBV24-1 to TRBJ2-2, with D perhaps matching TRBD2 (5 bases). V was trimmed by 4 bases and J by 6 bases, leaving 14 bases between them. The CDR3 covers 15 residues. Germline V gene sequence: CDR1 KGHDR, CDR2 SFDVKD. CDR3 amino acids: CATSDGDRPPGELFF. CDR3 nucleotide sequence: TGTGCCACCAGTGACGGGGATCGCCCCCCCGGGGAGCTGTTTTTT.

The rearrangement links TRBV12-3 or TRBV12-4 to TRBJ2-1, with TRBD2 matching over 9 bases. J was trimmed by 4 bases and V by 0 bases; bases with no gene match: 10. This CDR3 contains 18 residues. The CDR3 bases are TGTGCCAGCAGTTTAGCGGTTCGACTAGCGGATAAATACAATGAGCAGTTCTTC. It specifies CASSLAVRLADKYNEQFF.

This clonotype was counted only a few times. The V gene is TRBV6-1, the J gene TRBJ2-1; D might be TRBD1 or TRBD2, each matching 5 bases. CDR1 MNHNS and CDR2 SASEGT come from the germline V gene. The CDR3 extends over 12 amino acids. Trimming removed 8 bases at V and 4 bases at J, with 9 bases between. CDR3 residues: CASRDAYNEQFF. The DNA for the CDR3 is TGTGCCAGCCGGGACGCATACAATGAGCAGTTCTTC.

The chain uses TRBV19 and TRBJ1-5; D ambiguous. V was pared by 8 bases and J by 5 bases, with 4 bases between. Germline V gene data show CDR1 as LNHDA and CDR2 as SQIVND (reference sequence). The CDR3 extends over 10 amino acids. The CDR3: CASGDQPQHF. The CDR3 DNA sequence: TGTGCCAGTGGGGATCAGCCCCAGCATTTT.

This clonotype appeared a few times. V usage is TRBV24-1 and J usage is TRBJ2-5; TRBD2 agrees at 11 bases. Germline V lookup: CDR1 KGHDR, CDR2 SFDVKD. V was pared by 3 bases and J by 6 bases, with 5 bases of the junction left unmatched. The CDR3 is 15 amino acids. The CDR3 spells CATSDGLAGVKTQYF. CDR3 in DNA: TGTGCCACCAGTGATGGACTAGCGGGCGTGAAGACCCAGTACTTC.

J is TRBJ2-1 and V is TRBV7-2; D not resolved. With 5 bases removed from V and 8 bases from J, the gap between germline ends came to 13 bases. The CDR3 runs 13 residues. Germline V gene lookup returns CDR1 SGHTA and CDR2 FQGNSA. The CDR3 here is CASSLFYRDEQFF. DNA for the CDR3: TGTGCCAGCAGCCTATTCTACAGAGATGAGCAGTTCTTC.

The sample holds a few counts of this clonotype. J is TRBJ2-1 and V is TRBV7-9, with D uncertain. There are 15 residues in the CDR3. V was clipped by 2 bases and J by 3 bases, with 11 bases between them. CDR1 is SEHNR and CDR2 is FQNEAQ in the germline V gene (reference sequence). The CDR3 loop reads CASSLPPPFYNEQFF. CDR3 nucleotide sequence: TGTGCCAGCAGCTTACCCCCCCCCTTCTACAATGAGCAGTTCTTC.

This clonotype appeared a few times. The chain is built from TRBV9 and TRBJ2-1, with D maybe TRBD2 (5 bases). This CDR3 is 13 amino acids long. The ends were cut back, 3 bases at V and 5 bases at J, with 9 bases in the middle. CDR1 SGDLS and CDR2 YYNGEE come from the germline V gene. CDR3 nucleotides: TGTGCCAGCAGCGGCGTGACTAACAATGAGCAGTTCTTC. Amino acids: CASSGVTNNEQFF.

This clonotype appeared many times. The chain's CDR3 is CASSVGFF. CDR3 DNA: TGTGCCAGCAGCGTAGGATTCTTC. The rearrangement joins TRBV21-1 to TRBJ2-1. TRBV21-1 is assigned pseudogene status. The CDR3 contains 8 residues.

The CDR3 nucleotides are TGCGCCAGCAGCCAAGAAGTGTCATTAGATAGCACAGATACGCAGTATTTT. This encodes CASSQEVSLDSTDTQYF. J is TRBJ2-3 and V is TRBV4-3, with unresolved D. Germline CDR1 and CDR2: LGHNA and YSLEER. Trimming removed 0 bases at V and 0 bases at J, with 13 bases between. This CDR3 region has 17 residues.

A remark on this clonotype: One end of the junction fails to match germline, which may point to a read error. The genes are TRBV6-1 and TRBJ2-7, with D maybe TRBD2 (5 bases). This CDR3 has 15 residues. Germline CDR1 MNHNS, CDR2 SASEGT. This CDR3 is CAASSPGELLYDQYF. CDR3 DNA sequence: TGTGCCGCATCCTCCCCCGGGGAGCTCCTATACGACCAGTACTTC.

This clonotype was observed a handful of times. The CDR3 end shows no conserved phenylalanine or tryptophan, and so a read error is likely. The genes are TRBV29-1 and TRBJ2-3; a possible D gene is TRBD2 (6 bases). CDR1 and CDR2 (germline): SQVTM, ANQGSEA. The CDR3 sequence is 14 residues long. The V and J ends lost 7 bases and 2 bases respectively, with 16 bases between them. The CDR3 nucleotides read TGCAGCGCTGGGAAAAGCGGGTCCACAGATACGCAGTATCTA. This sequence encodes CSAGKSGSTDTQYL.

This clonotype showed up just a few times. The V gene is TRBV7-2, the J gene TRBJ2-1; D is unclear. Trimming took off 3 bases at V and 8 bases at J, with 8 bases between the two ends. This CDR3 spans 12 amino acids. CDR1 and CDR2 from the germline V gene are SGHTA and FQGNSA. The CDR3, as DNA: TGTGCCAGCAGCTTCCAGTCGGATGAGCAGTTCTTC. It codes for CASSFQSDEQFF.

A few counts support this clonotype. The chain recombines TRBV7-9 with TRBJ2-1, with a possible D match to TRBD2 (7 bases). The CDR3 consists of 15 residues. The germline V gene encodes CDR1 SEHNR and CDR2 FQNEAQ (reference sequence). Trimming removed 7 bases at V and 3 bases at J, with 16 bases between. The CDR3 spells CASNKGGEVYNEQFF. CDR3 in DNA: TGTGCCAGCAACAAAGGGGGGGAGGTCTACAATGAGCAGTTCTTC.

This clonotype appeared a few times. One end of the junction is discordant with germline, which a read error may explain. CDR3 residues: CASSLVGQGLRYEQYF. DNA of the CDR3: TGTGCTAGCAGCTTAGTCGGACAGGGGTTGCGGTACGAGCAGTACTTC. The V gene is TRBV7-7, the J gene TRBJ2-7, with 9 bases matching TRBD1. Looked up from germline, CDR1 is SSHAT and CDR2 is FNYEAQ (reference sequence). This CDR3 spans 16 amino acids.

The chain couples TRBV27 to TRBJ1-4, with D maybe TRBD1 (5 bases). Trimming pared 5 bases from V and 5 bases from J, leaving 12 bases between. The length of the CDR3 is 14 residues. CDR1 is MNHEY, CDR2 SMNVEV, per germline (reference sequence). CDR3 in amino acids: CASSPRVANEKLFF. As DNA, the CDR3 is TGTGCCAGCAGTCCCAGGGTTGCCAATGAAAAACTGTTTTTT.

The CDR3 loop reads CASSLALDRGVGNTIYF. As DNA, the CDR3 is TGTGCCAGCAGCTTAGCCCTTGACAGGGGGGTTGGAAACACCATATATTTT. The V call is TRBV7-2, the J call TRBJ1-3; 9 bases agree with TRBD1. J was trimmed by 3 bases and V by 0 bases; bases with no gene match: 6. The CDR3 sequence is 17 residues long. Germline V gene sequence: CDR1 SGHTA, CDR2 FQGNSA.

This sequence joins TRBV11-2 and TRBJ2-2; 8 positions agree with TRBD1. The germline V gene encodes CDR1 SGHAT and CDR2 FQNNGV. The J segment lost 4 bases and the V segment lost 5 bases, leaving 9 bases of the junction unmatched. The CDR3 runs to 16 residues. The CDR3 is CASSAQLQGVTGELFF. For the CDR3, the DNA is TGTGCCAGCAGCGCGCAGCTACAGGGGGTCACCGGGGAGCTGTTTTTT.

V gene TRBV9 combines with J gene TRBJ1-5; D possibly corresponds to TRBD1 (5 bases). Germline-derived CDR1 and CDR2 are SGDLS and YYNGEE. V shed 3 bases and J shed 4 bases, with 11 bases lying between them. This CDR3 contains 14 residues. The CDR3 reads CASSAFGGNQPQHF. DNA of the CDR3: TGTGCCAGCAGCGCATTCGGGGGGAATCAGCCCCAGCATTTT.

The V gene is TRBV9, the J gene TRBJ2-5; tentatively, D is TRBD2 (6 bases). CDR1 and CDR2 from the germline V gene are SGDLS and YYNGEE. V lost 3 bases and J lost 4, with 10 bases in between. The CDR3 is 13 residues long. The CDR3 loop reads CASSAGLLETQYF. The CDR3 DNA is TGTGCCAGCAGCGCGGGACTTTTAGAGACCCAGTACTTC.